This T cell receptor (beta chain) appears in the sequencing data of a study of chemoradiotherapy in HPV16-positive cancers. On this clone itself: Its antigen is still unknown.

V was clipped by 2 bases and J by 8 bases; unmatched bases: 5. In germline, CDR1 is SGHRS, CDR2 YFSETQ. This CDR3 contains 13 residues. General observations from the study: Candidate HPV-specific clones and E7-related TCR motifs grew in tumor during treatment. Only a couple of HPV16-positive patients supplied the functional HPV-specificity definition.

Profiling relied on immunoSEQ multiplex PCR, and the TCRdb table lists in-frame clones only, not all of them. The data show about 3,300 clones, about 85% seen once. The source material was tumor tissue, sampled from a patient who underwent chemoradiotherapy. This receptor was taken from a human donor with HPV-associated anogenital cancer. The gene calls are TRBV5-1 and TRBJ1-2; 8 bases match TRBD1. CDR3 bases: TGCGCCAGCAGCTTACAGGGGGATAGGGGCTACACCTTC. Its protein is CASSLQGDRGYTF. Drawing the rest from reference TRBV5-1 and TRBJ1-2, the complete variable domain is KAGVTQTPRYLIKTRGQQVTLSCSPISGHRSVSWYQQTPGQGLQFLFEYFSETQRNKGNFPGRFSGRQFSNSRSEMNVSTLELGDSALYLCASSLQGDRGYTFGSGTRLTVV.